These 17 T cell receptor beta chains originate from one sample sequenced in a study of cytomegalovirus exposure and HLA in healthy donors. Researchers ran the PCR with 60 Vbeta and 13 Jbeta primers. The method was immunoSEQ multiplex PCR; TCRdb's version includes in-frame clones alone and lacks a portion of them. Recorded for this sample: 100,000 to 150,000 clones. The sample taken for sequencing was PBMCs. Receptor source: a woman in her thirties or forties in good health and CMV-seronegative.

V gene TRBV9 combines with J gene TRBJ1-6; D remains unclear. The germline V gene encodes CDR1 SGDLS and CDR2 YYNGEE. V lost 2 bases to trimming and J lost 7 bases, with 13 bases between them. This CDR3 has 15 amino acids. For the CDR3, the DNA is TGTGCCAGCAGCGTTTACCTCGGCGGGAATTCACCCCTCCACTTT. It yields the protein CASSVYLGGNSPLHF.

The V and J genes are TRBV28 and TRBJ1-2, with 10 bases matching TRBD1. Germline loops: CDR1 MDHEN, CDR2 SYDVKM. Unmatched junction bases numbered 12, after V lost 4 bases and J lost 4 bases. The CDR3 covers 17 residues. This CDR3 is CASSSPGQGMGAYGYTF. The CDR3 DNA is TGTGCCAGCAGTTCTCCGGGACAGGGGATGGGGGCCTATGGCTACACCTTC.

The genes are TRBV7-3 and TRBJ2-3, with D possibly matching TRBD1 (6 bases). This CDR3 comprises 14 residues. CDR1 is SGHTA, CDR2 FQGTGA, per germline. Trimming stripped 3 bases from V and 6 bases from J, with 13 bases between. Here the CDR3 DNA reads TGTGCCAGCAGCTTCACACAGGGTCTGGATACGCAGTATTTT. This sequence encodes CASSFTQGLDTQYF.

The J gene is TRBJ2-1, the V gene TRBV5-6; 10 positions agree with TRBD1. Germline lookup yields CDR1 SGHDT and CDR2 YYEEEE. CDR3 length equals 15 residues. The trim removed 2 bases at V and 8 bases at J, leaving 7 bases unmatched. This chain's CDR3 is CASSFRQGASDEQFF. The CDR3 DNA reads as TGTGCCAGCAGCTTTAGACAGGGGGCGTCAGATGAGCAGTTCTTC. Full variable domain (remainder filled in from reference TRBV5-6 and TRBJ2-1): DAGVTQSPTHLIKTRGQQVTLRCSPKSGHDTVSWYQQALGQGPQFIFQYYEEEERQRGNFPDRFSGHQFPNYSSELNVNALLLGDSALYLCASSFRQGASDEQFFGPGTRLTVL.

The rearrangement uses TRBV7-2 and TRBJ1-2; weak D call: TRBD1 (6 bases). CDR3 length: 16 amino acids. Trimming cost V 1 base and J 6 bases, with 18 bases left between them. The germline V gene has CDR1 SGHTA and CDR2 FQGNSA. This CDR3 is CASSLGPETGSDGYTF. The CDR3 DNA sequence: TGTGCCAGCAGCTTAGGCCCCGAGACAGGCTCCGATGGCTACACCTTC.

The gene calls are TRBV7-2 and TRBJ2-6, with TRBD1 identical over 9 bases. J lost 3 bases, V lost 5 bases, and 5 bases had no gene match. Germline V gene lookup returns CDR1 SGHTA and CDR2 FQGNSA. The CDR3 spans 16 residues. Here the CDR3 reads CASSPQGARGANVLTF. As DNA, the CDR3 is TGTGCCAGCAGCCCACAGGGGGCGCGTGGGGCCAACGTCCTGACTTTC.

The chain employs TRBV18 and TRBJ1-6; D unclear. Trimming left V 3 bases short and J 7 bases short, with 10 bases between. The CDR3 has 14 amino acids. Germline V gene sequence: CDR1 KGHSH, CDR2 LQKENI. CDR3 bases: TGTGCCAGCTCACCCCGAGACAACAATTCACCCCTCCACTTT. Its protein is CASSPRDNNSPLHF.

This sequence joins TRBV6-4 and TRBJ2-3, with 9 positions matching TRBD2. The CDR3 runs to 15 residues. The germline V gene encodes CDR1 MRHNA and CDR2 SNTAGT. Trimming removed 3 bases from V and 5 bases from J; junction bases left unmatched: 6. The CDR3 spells CASSEGGGGGDTQYF. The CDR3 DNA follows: TGTGCCAGCAGTGAAGGCGGGGGGGGAGGAGATACGCAGTATTTT.

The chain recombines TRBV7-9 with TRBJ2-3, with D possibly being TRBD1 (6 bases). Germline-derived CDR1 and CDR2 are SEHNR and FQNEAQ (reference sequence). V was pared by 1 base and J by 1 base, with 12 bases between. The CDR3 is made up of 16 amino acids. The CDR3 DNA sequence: TGTGCCAGCAGCTTAGATCAGGGGATGGGCACAGATACGCAGTATTTT. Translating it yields CASSLDQGMGTDTQYF.

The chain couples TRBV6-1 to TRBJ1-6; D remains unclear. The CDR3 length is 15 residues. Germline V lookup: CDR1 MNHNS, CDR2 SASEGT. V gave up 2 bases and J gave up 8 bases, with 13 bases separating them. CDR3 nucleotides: TGTGCCAGCAGTGAACGGTCCCCACGGGATTCACCCCTCCACTTT. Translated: CASSERSPRDSPLHF.

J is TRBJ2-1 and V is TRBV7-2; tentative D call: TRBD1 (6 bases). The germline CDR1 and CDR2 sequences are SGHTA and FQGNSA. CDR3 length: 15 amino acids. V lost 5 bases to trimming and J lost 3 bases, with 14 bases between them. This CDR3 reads CASSRIGQLYNEQFF. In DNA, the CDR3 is TGTGCCAGCAGCCGAATCGGACAGCTCTACAATGAGCAGTTCTTC.

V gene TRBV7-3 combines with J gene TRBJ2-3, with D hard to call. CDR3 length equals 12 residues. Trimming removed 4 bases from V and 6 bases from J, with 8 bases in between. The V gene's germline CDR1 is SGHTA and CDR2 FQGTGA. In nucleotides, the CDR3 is TGTGCCAGCAGCTCAACCGGGGATACGCAGTATTTT. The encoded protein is CASSSTGDTQYF.

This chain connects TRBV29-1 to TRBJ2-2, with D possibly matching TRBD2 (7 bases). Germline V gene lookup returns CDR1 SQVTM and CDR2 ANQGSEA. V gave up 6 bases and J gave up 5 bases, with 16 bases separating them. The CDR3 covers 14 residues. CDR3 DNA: TGCAGCGTGGGGGGGGGCCAACCTACCGGGGAGCTGTTTTTT. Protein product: CSVGGGQPTGELFF.

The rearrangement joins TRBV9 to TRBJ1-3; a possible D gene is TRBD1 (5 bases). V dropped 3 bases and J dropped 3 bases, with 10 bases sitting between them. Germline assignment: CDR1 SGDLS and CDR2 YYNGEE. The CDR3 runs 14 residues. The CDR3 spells CASSAQGIGNTIYF. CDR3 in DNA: TGTGCCAGCAGCGCCCAGGGTATTGGAAACACCATATATTTT.

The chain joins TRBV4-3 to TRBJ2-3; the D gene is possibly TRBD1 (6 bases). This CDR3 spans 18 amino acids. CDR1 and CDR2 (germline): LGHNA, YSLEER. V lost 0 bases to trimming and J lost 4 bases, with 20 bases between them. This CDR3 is CASSQDSWAQGFADTQYF. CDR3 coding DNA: TGCGCCAGCAGCCAAGACTCTTGGGCACAGGGCTTCGCAGATACGCAGTATTTT.

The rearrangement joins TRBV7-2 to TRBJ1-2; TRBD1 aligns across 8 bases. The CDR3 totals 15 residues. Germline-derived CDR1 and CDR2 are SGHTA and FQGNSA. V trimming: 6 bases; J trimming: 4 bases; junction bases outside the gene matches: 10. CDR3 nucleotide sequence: TGTGCCAGCAGAACCTCCGGGACAGGATCCTATGGCTACACCTTC. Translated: CASRTSGTGSYGYTF.

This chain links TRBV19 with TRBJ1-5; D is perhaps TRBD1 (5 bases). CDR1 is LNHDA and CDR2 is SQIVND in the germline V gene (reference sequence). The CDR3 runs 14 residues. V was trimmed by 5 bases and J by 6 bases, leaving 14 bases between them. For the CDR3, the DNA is TGTGCCAGTAGTGCCCCGGGACTCCTTCAGCCCCAGCATTTT. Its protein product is CASSAPGLLQPQHF.